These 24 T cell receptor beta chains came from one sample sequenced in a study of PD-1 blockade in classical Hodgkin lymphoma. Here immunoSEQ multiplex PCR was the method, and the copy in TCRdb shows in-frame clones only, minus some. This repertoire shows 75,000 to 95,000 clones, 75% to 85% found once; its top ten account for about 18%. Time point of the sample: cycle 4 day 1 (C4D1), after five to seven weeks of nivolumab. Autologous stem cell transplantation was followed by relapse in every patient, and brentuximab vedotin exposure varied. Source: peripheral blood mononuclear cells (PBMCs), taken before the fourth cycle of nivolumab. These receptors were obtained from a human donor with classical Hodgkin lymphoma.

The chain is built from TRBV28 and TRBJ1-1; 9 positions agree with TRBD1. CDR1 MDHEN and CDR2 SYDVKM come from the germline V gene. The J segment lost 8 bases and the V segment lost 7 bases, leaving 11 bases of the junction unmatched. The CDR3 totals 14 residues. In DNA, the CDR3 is TGTGCCAGCAACCGGGACAGGGCCCCCTCCGAAGCTTTCTTT. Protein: CASNRDRAPSEAFF.

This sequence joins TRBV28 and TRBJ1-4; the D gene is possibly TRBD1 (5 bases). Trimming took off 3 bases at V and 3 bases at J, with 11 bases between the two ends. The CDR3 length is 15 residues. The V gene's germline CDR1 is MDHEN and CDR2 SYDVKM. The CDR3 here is CASSLGRAANEKLFF. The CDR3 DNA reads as TGTGCCAGCAGTTTGGGCAGGGCGGCTAATGAAAAACTGTTTTTT.

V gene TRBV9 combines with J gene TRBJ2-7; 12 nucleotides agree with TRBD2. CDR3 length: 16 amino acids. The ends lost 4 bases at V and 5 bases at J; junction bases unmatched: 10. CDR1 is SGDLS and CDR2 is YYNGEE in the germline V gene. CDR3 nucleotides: TGTGCCAGCAGCCCCCTAGCGGGAGGGTTCGGGAACGAGCAGTACTTC. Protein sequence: CASSPLAGGFGNEQYF.

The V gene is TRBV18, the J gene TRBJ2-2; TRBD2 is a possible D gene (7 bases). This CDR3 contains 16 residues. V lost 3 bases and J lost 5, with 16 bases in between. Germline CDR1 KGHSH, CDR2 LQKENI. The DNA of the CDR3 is TGTGCCAGCTCACCCCCCACAGGGAGGGAGACCGGGGAGCTGTTTTTT. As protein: CASSPPTGRETGELFF.

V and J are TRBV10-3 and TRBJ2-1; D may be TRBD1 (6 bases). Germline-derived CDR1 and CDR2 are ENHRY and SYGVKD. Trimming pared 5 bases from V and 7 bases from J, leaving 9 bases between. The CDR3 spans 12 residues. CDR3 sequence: CAISTGLNEQFF. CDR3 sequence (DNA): TGTGCCATCAGTACAGGGTTGAATGAGCAGTTCTTC.

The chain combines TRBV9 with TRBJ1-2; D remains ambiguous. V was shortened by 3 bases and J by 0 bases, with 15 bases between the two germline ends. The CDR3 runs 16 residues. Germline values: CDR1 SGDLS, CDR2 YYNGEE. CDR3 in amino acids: CASSASFGSPNYGYTF. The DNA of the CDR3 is TGTGCCAGCAGCGCTAGTTTCGGCTCTCCTAACTATGGCTACACCTTC. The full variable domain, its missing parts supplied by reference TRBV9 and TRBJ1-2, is DSGVTQTPKHLITATGQRVTLRCSPRSGDLSVYWYQQSLDQGLQFLIQYYNGEERAKGNILERFSAQQFPDLHSELNLSSLELGDSALYFCASSASFGSPNYGYTFGSGTRLTVV.

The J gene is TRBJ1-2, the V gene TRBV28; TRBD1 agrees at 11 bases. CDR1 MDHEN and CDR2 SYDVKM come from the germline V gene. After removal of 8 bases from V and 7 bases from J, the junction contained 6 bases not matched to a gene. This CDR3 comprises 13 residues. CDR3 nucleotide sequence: TGTGCCAGCCGGACAGGGGGCTCGGGTGGCTACACCTTC. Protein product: CASRTGGSGGYTF.

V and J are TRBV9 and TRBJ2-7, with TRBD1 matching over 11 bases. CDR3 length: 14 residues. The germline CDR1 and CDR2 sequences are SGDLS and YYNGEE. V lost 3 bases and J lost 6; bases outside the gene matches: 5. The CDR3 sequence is CASSGRTGGSEQYF. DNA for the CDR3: TGTGCCAGCAGCGGACGGACAGGGGGCTCCGAGCAGTACTTC.

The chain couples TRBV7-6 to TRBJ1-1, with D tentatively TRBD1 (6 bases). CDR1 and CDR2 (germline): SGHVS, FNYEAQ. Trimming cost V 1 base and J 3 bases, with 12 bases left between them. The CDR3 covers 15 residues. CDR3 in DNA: TGTGCCAGCAGCTTAGAGGACAGCGGGGACACTGAAGCTTTCTTT. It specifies CASSLEDSGDTEAFF.

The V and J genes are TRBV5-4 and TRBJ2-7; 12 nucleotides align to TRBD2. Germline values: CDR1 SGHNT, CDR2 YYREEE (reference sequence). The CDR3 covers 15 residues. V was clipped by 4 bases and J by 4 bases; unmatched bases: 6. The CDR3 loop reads CASSTWTSGNYEQYF. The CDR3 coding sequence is TGTGCCAGCAGCACGTGGACTAGCGGGAATTACGAGCAGTACTTC.

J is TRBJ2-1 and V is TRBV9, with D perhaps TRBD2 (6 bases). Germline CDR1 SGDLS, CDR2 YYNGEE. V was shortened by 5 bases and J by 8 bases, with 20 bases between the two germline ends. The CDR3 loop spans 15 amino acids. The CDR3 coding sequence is TGTGCCAGCAGGGCCCGGGACTCATTTGCCGATGAGCAGTTCTTC. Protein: CASRARDSFADEQFF.

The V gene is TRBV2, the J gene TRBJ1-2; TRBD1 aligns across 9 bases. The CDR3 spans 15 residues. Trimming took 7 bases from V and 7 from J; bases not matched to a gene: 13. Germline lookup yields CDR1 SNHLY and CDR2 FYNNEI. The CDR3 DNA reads TGTGCCAGCAACAGTGGTCGGGACAGGGTGCTTGGCTACACCTTC. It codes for CASNSGRDRVLGYTF.

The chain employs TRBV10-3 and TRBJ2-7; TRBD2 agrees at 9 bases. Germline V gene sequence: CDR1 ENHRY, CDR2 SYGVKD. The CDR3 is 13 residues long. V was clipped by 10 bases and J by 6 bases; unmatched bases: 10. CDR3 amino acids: CATMAGGPGEQYF. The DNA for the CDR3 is TGTGCCACCATGGCGGGAGGGCCGGGCGAGCAGTACTTC.

In DNA, the CDR3 is TGTGCCAGCAGCGTAGGGGGACTAGCTGGAGATACGCAGTATTTT. It codes for CASSVGGLAGDTQYF. The chain combines TRBV9 with TRBJ2-3, with 9 bases aligning to TRBD2. Per the germline V gene, CDR1 is SGDLS and CDR2 is YYNGEE. This CDR3 is built from 15 residues. Losses at the gene ends were 0 bases for V and 5 bases for J; bases not matched to a gene: 4.

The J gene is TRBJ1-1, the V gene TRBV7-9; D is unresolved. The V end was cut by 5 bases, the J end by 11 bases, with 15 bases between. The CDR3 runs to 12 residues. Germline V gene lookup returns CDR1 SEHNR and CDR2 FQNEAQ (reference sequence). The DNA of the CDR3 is TGTGCCAGCAGCCGGGATGGTGGGTCGGCTTTCTTT. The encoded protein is CASSRDGGSAFF.

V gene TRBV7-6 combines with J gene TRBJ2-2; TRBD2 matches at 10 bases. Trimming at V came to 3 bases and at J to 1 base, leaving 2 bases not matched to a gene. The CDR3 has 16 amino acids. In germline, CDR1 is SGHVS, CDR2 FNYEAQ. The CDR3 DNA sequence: TGTGCCAGCAGCTTCTTAGCGGGAGGGAACACCGGGGAGCTGTTTTTT. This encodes CASSFLAGGNTGELFF.

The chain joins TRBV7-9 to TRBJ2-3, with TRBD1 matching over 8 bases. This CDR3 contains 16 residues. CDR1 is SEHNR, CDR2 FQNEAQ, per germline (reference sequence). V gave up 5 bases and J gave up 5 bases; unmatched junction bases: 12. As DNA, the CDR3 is TGTGCCAGCAGCCTTAAGGTGACAGGGGCGAAAGATACGCAGTATTTT. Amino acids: CASSLKVTGAKDTQYF.

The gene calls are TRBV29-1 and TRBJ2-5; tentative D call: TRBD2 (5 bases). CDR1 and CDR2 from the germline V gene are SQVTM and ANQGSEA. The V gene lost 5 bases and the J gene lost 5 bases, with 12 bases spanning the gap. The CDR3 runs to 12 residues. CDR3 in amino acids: CSVIASGETQYF. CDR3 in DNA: TGCAGCGTTATAGCGTCGGGGGAGACCCAGTACTTC.

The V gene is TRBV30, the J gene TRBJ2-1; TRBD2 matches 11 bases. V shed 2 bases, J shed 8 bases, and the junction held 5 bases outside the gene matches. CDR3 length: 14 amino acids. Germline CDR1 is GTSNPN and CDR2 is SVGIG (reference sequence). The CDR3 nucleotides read TGTGCCTGGAGTAGGCTAGCGGGAGGCTATGAGCAGTTCTTC. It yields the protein CAWSRLAGGYEQFF.

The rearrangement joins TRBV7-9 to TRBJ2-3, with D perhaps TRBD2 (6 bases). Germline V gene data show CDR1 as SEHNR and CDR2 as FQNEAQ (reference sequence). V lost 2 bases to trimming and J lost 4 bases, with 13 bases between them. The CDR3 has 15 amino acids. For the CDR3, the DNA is TGTGCCAGCAGCTTAATGGGCGGGAAATCAGATACGCAGTATTTT. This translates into CASSLMGGKSDTQYF.

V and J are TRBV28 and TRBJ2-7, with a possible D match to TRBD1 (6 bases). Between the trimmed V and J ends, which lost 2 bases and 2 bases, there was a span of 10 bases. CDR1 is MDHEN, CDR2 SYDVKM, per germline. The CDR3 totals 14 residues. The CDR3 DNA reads TGTGCCAGCAGTTTAGGCAGGGGCCCCTACGAGCAGTACTTC. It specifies CASSLGRGPYEQYF.

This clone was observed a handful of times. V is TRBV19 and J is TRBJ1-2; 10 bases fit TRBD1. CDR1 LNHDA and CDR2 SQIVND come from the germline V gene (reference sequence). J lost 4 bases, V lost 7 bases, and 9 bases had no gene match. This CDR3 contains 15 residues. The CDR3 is CASNRDRGSSYGYTF. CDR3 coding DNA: TGTGCCAGTAATCGGGACAGGGGAAGTAGCTATGGCTACACCTTC.

The CDR3 spells CASSLRRYNEQFF. In nucleotides, the CDR3 is TGTGCCAGCAGTTTAAGGAGGTACAATGAGCAGTTCTTC. V usage is TRBV27 and J usage is TRBJ2-1, with TRBD2 as a possible D gene (5 bases). CDR3 size: 13 residues. CDR1 is MNHEY, CDR2 SMNVEV, per germline (reference sequence). The ends were cut back, 2 bases at V and 4 bases at J, with 6 bases in the middle.

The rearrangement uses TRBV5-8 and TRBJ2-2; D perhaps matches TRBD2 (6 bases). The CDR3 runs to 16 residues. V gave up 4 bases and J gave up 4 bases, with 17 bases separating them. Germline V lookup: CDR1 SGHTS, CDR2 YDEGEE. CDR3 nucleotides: TGTGCCAGCAGCCGGAGGGTAGGGCCGGCCACCGGGGAGCTGTTTTTT. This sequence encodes CASSRRVGPATGELFF.